This passage covers 22 T cell receptor beta chains from one sample sequenced in a study of HIV-infected patients and healthy controls. TCRdb re-called the 5' RACE reads through MiXCR, storing one row per CDR3 protein. The sample lists around 62,000 distinct CDR3 sequences; roughly a fifth were seen once. Sequenced: CD4+ T cells from blood. All receptors come from a human donor in good health.

At least ten counts were recorded for this clonotype. The chain has TRBV4-1 and TRBJ2-2; 8 bases fit TRBD2. The CDR3 covers 15 residues. With V trimmed by 2 bases and J by 3 bases, 2 bases remained unmatched. From germline, CDR1 is MGHRA and CDR2 YSYEKL. The CDR3 DNA reads TGCGCCAGCAGCCAATTGACTAGCGACACCGGGGAGCTGTTTTTT. Its protein is CASSQLTSDTGELFF.

This clonotype occurred many times. The rearrangement joins TRBV6-1 to TRBJ2-2; D ambiguous. This CDR3 comprises 13 residues. Trimming took 4 bases from V and 7 from J, leaving 10 bases between them. From germline, CDR1 is MNHNS and CDR2 SASEGT. The CDR3 DNA is TGTGCCAGCAGTGCCGGGCTGTACGGGGAGCTGTTTTTT. Translation: CASSAGLYGELFF.

The gene calls are TRBV6-6 and TRBJ2-7; D might be TRBD1 (5 bases). Looked up from germline, CDR1 is MNHNY and CDR2 is SVGAGI (reference sequence). Trimming shortened V by 6 bases and J by 2 bases, and 14 bases separated the two germline ends. The CDR3 contains 14 residues. In DNA form, the CDR3 reads TGTGCCAGCAGGGGCACAGGTCAGACCTACGAGCAGTACTTC. Its protein is CASRGTGQTYEQYF.

This clonotype was found a few times. The J gene is TRBJ2-5, the V gene TRBV5-1, with D perhaps assigned TRBD1 or TRBD2 (5 bases each). Germline V gives CDR1 SGHRS, CDR2 YFSETQ. Trimming pared 2 bases from V and 6 bases from J, leaving 23 bases between. The CDR3 extends over 17 amino acids. CDR3 DNA: TGCGCCAGCAGCTTCGGAACCGGGACGTCCAAGGCTCAGACCCAGTACTTC. Translating it yields CASSFGTGTSKAQTQYF.

The sample holds many counts of this clonotype. The chain is built from TRBV10-3 and TRBJ2-3; no clear D gene. The V gene lost 7 bases and the J gene lost 8 bases, with 19 bases spanning the gap. The CDR3 consists of 14 residues. The V gene's germline CDR1 is ENHRY and CDR2 SYGVKD. In nucleotides, the CDR3 is TGTGCCATCACCGAGACCCAGCCGTCGGGTACGCAGTATTTT. Translation gives CAITETQPSGTQYF.

In its sample, this clonotype was seen many times. The chain employs TRBV2 and TRBJ2-3; D not resolved. This CDR3 has 12 residues. The germline V gene has CDR1 SNHLY and CDR2 FYNNEI. V was clipped by 5 bases and J by 7 bases, with 10 bases between them. The CDR3 sequence: CASSPDFNTQYF. The CDR3, as DNA: TGTGCCAGCAGTCCCGATTTCAATACGCAGTATTTT. Full variable domain (missing parts from reference TRBV2 and TRBJ2-3): EPEVTQTPSHQVTQMGQEVILRCVPISNHLYFYWYRQILGQKVEFLVSFYNNEISEKSEIFDDQFSVERPDGSNFTLKIRSTKLEDSAMYFCASSPDFNTQYFGPGTRLTVL.

The chain employs TRBV7-9 and TRBJ2-3; 8 nucleotides align to TRBD2. Trimming at V came to 0 bases and at J to 4 bases, leaving 3 bases not matched to a gene. The CDR3 is 15 amino acids. Germline V gene lookup returns CDR1 SEHNR and CDR2 FQNEAQ (reference sequence). For the CDR3, the DNA is TGTGCCAGCAGCTTAGCCCGGGGGGGCTCAGATACGCAGTATTTT. This gives the protein CASSLARGGSDTQYF.

This clonotype occurred many times. The J gene is TRBJ2-3, the V gene TRBV11-2, with D perhaps matching TRBD2 (5 bases). The CDR3 is 11 amino acids. The germline V and J ends were trimmed by 6 bases and 12 bases, with 13 bases remaining between them. Germline values: CDR1 SGHAT, CDR2 FQNNGV. The CDR3 DNA follows: TGTGCCAGCAGGGAGGTGGTGACTCAGTATTTT. Translated: CASREVVTQYF.

V is TRBV5-1 and J is TRBJ1-2, with 10 bases fitting TRBD1. Looked up from germline, CDR1 is SGHRS and CDR2 is YFSETQ. The CDR3 loop spans 13 amino acids. With V trimmed by 5 bases and J by 5 bases, 3 bases remained unmatched. CDR3 bases: TGCGCCAGCAGTGGACAGGGGGAATATGGCTACACCTTC. It is translated as CASSGQGEYGYTF. The variable domain in full, completed from reference TRBV5-1 and TRBJ1-2, reads KAGVTQTPRYLIKTRGQQVTLSCSPISGHRSVSWYQQTPGQGLQFLFEYFSETQRNKGNFPGRFSGRQFSNSRSEMNVSTLELGDSALYLCASSGQGEYGYTFGSGTRLTVV.

The V gene is TRBV6-1, the J gene TRBJ1-6, with D unresolved. In germline, CDR1 is MNHNS, CDR2 SASEGT. The CDR3 length is 18 residues. V was shortened by 3 bases and J by 0 bases, with 15 bases between the two germline ends. The CDR3 is CASSERTDFSSYNSPLHF. CDR3 nucleotide sequence: TGTGCCAGCAGTGAGAGGACGGATTTCAGCTCCTATAATTCACCCCTCCACTTT.

Only a few counts were recorded for this clonotype. This chain uses TRBV6-1 with TRBJ2-7; tentative D call: TRBD2 (6 bases). The CDR3 spans 14 residues. Per the germline V gene, CDR1 is MNHNS and CDR2 is SASEGT. Trimming removed 7 bases from V and 2 bases from J, with 15 bases in between. The CDR3 nucleotides are TGTGCCAGCAATTTGCGGGGAGGCCCCTACGAGCAGTACTTC. Amino acids: CASNLRGGPYEQYF.

This clonotype has just a few counts. The chain combines TRBV20-1 with TRBJ2-5, with 8 bases lining up with TRBD2. J gave up 5 bases and V 4 bases, and 9 bases lay outside the gene matches. The CDR3 runs to 14 residues. The germline V gene encodes CDR1 DFQATT and CDR2 SNEGSKA (reference sequence). CDR3 DNA sequence: TGCAGTGCTACGGGGGGGGCTAGTTTGGAGACCCAGTACTTC. It codes for CSATGGASLETQYF.

This clonotype has at least ten counts. The chain is built from TRBV10-3 and TRBJ2-5; a weak D match, TRBD2 (6 bases). CDR3 length equals 13 residues. The ends were cut back, 4 bases at V and 4 bases at J, with 10 bases in the middle. CDR1 ENHRY and CDR2 SYGVKD come from the germline V gene. As DNA, the CDR3 is TGTGCCATCAGTGGGACTACAGGAGAGACCCAGTACTTC. This encodes CAISGTTGETQYF.

This clonotype was observed a few times. The V and J genes are TRBV20-1 and TRBJ1-5; a possible D gene is TRBD1 (6 bases). Trimming took off 1 base at V and 2 bases at J, with 12 bases between the two ends. This CDR3 region has 15 residues. Germline V CDR1 and CDR2: DFQATT, SNEGSKA (reference sequence). The CDR3 reads CSARVGGARNQPQHF. The CDR3 nucleotides read TGCAGTGCTAGAGTGGGGGGGGCGCGCAATCAGCCCCAGCATTTT.

This clonotype was observed at least ten times. The chain has TRBV29-1 and TRBJ2-4; TRBD1 is a possible D gene (6 bases). Trimming removed 6 bases at V and 1 base at J, with 10 bases between. This CDR3 region has 13 residues. The V gene's germline CDR1 is SQVTM and CDR2 ANQGSEA. The CDR3 loop is CSVGGQAKNIQYF. In DNA, the CDR3 is TGCAGCGTCGGAGGACAGGCCAAAAACATTCAGTACTTC.

This clonotype occurred many times. The V call is TRBV6-1, the J call TRBJ2-2, with TRBD2 matching over 8 bases. CDR3 length: 15 residues. Germline V CDR1 and CDR2: MNHNS, SASEGT. J gave up 1 base and V 8 bases, and 6 bases lay outside the gene matches. CDR3 residues: CASSLGTRNTGELFF. The CDR3 DNA is TGTGCCAGCTCGCTTGGGACTAGGAACACCGGGGAGCTGTTTTTT.

This clonotype appeared many times. This rearrangement joins TRBV29-1 to TRBJ2-3; the D gene is possibly TRBD1 (5 bases). Trimming cost V 3 bases and J 4 bases, with 11 bases left between them. This CDR3 contains 13 residues. Germline-derived CDR1 and CDR2 are SQVTM and ANQGSEA. CDR3 amino acids: CSVDRQSADTQYF. The CDR3 DNA sequence: TGCAGCGTTGACCGACAGTCTGCAGATACGCAGTATTTT.

In this sample, this clonotype turned up a few times. This chain joins TRBV19 and TRBJ2-7; D might be TRBD1 (6 bases). Germline V gene data show CDR1 as LNHDA and CDR2 as SQIVND (reference sequence). Between the trimmed V and J ends, which lost 5 bases and 7 bases, there was a span of 15 bases. This CDR3 is built from 13 residues. The CDR3 spells CASSSGGRGEQYF. CDR3 nucleotides: TGTGCCAGTAGTTCAGGAGGAAGGGGGGAGCAGTACTTC. The full variable domain, rest sourced from reference TRBV19 and TRBJ2-7, is DGGITQSPKYLFRKEGQNVTLSCEQNLNHDAMYWYRQDPGQGLRLIYYSQIVNDFQKGDIAEGYSVSREKKESFPLTVTSAQKNPTAFYLCASSSGGRGEQYFGPGTRLTVT.

This clonotype was recorded at least ten times. V usage is TRBV9 and J usage is TRBJ1-1, with a weak D call TRBD1 (6 bases). The CDR3 spans 14 residues. CDR1 is SGDLS, CDR2 YYNGEE, per germline. Between the trimmed V and J ends, which lost 4 bases and 4 bases, there was a span of 14 bases. The CDR3 bases are TGTGCCAGCAGCCGGACTCAGGGGAGCACTGAAGCTTTCTTT. This translates into CASSRTQGSTEAFF.

This clonotype has just one count. This chain links TRBV4-2 with TRBJ1-2; D gene ambiguous. Trimming removed 0 bases at V and 4 bases at J, with 15 bases between. The CDR3 totals 16 residues. Looked up from germline, CDR1 is LGHNA and CDR2 is YNFKEQ. DNA of the CDR3: TGTGCCAGCAGCCAAGATCAGTCGGGTGTTGGCTATGGCTACACCTTC. Protein: CASSQDQSGVGYGYTF.

For the CDR3, the DNA is TGTGCCAGCAGCCCCCCAGGCTCTGGGGCCAACGTCCTGACTTTC. As protein: CASSPPGSGANVLTF. The genes are TRBV5-6 and TRBJ2-6, with D unclear. V was shortened by 4 bases and J by 0 bases, with 8 bases between the two germline ends. The CDR3 has 15 residues. CDR1 and CDR2 (germline): SGHDT, YYEEEE.

The sample holds a few counts of this clonotype. The chain joins TRBV5-5 to TRBJ2-3, with 7 bases lining up with TRBD1. J gave up 8 bases and V 3 bases, and 12 bases lay outside the gene matches. The germline V gene has CDR1 SGHKS and CDR2 YYEKEE (reference sequence). The CDR3 loop spans 15 amino acids. CDR3 bases: TGTGCCAGCAGCTCAGACAGGGCCACATCAGGTACGCAGTATTTT. Protein sequence: CASSSDRATSGTQYF.